The rows below give T cell receptor beta chains drawn from one sample of a study of blood T cell repertoires in COVID-19. Sequenced by immunoSEQ multiplex PCR; TCRdb stores in-frame clones only, minus some. The table lists some 310,000 clones, roughly nine tenths of them singletons, with over 9% in the top ten. Sequencing was done on a sample of PBMCs or T cells enriched from blood (not recorded which). These receptors all stem from a woman aged 30 to 39 who had recovered from COVID-19. The CDR3 runs from the conserved cysteine through the conserved F or W. The order of the fields is J gene, clone size, V gene, CDR3 length, D gene, CDR3 DNA, CDR3 protein. The D gene is left open where the match is weak. Clone size is not always given. Where it is, it says once, few, many or a class for expanded clones.

j_call: TRBJ2-1; clone_size: -; v_call: TRBV27; cdr3_length: 14; d_call: TRBD1; cdr3_nt: TGTGCCAGCAGTTTAGGGACAGGCGGCGGTGAGCAGTTCTTC; cdr3_aa: CASSLGTGGGEQFF
j_call: TRBJ2-1; clone_size: -; v_call: TRBV4-2; cdr3_length: 17; d_call: TRBD2; cdr3_nt: TGTGCCAGCAGCCAAGCTTTTTCTAGCGGGAGCTACAATGAGCAGTTCTTC; cdr3_aa: CASSQAFSSGSYNEQFF
j_call: TRBJ2-7; clone_size: -; v_call: TRBV6-2/TRBV6-3; cdr3_length: 17; d_call: -; cdr3_nt: TGTGCCAGCAGTTACTCGAGGTTGAGAAGGAGCTCCTACGAGCAGTACTTC; cdr3_aa: CASSYSRLRRSSYEQYF
j_call: TRBJ1-1; clone_size: -; v_call: TRBV20-1; cdr3_length: 12; d_call: TRBD1; cdr3_nt: TGCAGTGCTAATGACAGGGACACTGAAGCTTTCTTT; cdr3_aa: CSANDRDTEAFF
j_call: TRBJ1-5; clone_size: -; v_call: TRBV2; cdr3_length: 16; d_call: -; cdr3_nt: TGTGCCAGCAGGGCGGGACGGCAGTATAGCAATCAGCCCCAGCATTTT; cdr3_aa: CASRAGRQYSNQPQHF
j_call: TRBJ1-1; clone_size: -; v_call: TRBV12-3/TRBV12-4; cdr3_length: 13; d_call: -; cdr3_nt: TGTGCCAGCGGCGGGGCGGGAGACACTGAAGCTTTCTTT; cdr3_aa: CASGGAGDTEAFF
j_call: TRBJ1-4; clone_size: -; v_call: TRBV7-2; cdr3_length: 17; d_call: -; cdr3_nt: TGTGCCAGCAGCCCACCCAGCGGTGGAGGGATGGGTGAAAAACTGTTTTTT; cdr3_aa: CASSPPSGGGMGEKLFF
j_call: TRBJ1-1; clone_size: once; v_call: TRBV19; cdr3_length: 13; d_call: -; cdr3_nt: TGTGCCAGTCGAACTCGGGTGAACACTGAAGCTTTCTTT; cdr3_aa: CASRTRVNTEAFF
j_call: TRBJ1-4; clone_size: -; v_call: TRBV7-9; cdr3_length: 17; d_call: -; cdr3_nt: TGTGCCAGCAGCTTCGGCCGGGAGACTTTAAGACATGAAAAACTGTTTTTT; cdr3_aa: CASSFGRETLRHEKLFF
j_call: TRBJ1-4; clone_size: -; v_call: TRBV10-3; cdr3_length: 14; d_call: TRBD1; cdr3_nt: TGTGCCATCAACGAAGGACAGGATCCCCAAAAACTGTTTTTT; cdr3_aa: CAINEGQDPQKLFF
j_call: TRBJ2-5; clone_size: -; v_call: TRBV24-1; cdr3_length: 13; d_call: -; cdr3_nt: TGTGCCACCCCTCTACCCGGGGGAGAGACCCAGTACTTC; cdr3_aa: CATPLPGGETQYF
j_call: TRBJ2-7; clone_size: once; v_call: TRBV6-8; cdr3_length: 15; d_call: -; cdr3_nt: TGTGCCAGCAGCACCAAGGGACATAGGACCTACGAGCAGTACTTC; cdr3_aa: CASSTKGHRTYEQYF
j_call: TRBJ2-1; clone_size: once; v_call: TRBV7-6; cdr3_length: 16; d_call: TRBD2; cdr3_nt: TGTGCCAGCAGACCGACTAGCGGCAGCTCCTACAATGAGCAGTTCTTC; cdr3_aa: CASRPTSGSSYNEQFF
j_call: TRBJ1-2; clone_size: -; v_call: TRBV4-3; cdr3_length: 15; d_call: TRBD1; cdr3_nt: TGCGCCAGCAGCTACCGGGACAGGAGTCTCTATGGCTACACCTTC; cdr3_aa: CASSYRDRSLYGYTF
j_call: TRBJ1-1; clone_size: -; v_call: TRBV10-3; cdr3_length: 12; d_call: -; cdr3_nt: TGTGCCATCAGTTTACAGGGTACTGAAGCTTTCTTT; cdr3_aa: CAISLQGTEAFF
j_call: TRBJ1-5; clone_size: -; v_call: TRBV11-2; cdr3_length: 15; d_call: -; cdr3_nt: TGTGCCAGCTCAAGCGGGCCGTTTAGCAATCAGCCCCAGCATTTT; cdr3_aa: CASSSGPFSNQPQHF
j_call: TRBJ2-3; clone_size: -; v_call: TRBV7-6; cdr3_length: 15; d_call: TRBD2; cdr3_nt: TGTGCCAGCAGCCCGTTGGTAGCGGGAACGGATACGCAGTATTTT; cdr3_aa: CASSPLVAGTDTQYF
j_call: TRBJ2-7; clone_size: -; v_call: TRBV6-5; cdr3_length: 14; d_call: -; cdr3_nt: TGTGCCAGCAGTTACTCGCTTAGGAGCTCCGAGCAGTACTTC; cdr3_aa: CASSYSLRSSEQYF
j_call: TRBJ1-1; clone_size: -; v_call: TRBV30; cdr3_length: 14; d_call: TRBD1; cdr3_nt: TGTGCCTGGTTATCCGGGACAGGGACGTCTGAAGCTTTCTTT; cdr3_aa: CAWLSGTGTSEAFF
j_call: TRBJ2-7; clone_size: once; v_call: TRBV9; cdr3_length: 12; d_call: -; cdr3_nt: TGTGCCAGCAGCCCCGAGGGAAGAGAGCAGTACTTC; cdr3_aa: CASSPEGREQYF
j_call: TRBJ2-1; clone_size: -; v_call: TRBV10-3; cdr3_length: 15; d_call: -; cdr3_nt: TGTGCCATCAGTGAGTTCTCGGGTCCCTACAATGAGCAGTTCTTC; cdr3_aa: CAISEFSGPYNEQFF
j_call: TRBJ1-5; clone_size: -; v_call: TRBV7-2; cdr3_length: 15; d_call: TRBD1; cdr3_nt: TGTGCCAGCAGCTTATTCTGGACAGGGAATCAGCCCCAGCATTTT; cdr3_aa: CASSLFWTGNQPQHF